The 26 T cell receptor beta chains below all came from one sample that was sequenced in a study of spatial heterogeneity in lung cancer. TCRdb used MiXCR to reprocess the 5' RACE reads, holding one entry per CDR3 protein. Here the sample spans some 30,000 distinct CDR3 sequences, less than 6.5% being singletons. As to time point: blood at routine non-recurrence follow-up after resection. This specimen consisted of PBMCs, obtained at follow-up. Receptors were obtained from a female donor with early-stage non-small cell lung cancer.

This clonotype was recorded many times. The CDR3 sequence is CASSRGLQETQYF. CDR3 DNA: TGTGCCAGCTCTCGGGGACTCCAAGAGACCCAGTACTTC. The V and J genes are TRBV18 and TRBJ2-5, with D perhaps matching TRBD2 (6 bases). The length of the CDR3 is 13 residues. The V end was cut by 6 bases, the J end by 1 base, with 9 bases between. Germline V gene sequence: CDR1 KGHSH, CDR2 LQKENI.

This clonotype has more than one count but fewer than ten. The chain has TRBV6-5 and TRBJ1-2; TRBD1 might be the D (5 bases). Trimming shortened V by 4 bases and J by 5 bases, and 17 bases separated the two germline ends. CDR3 length: 15 residues. Germline values: CDR1 MNHEY, CDR2 SVGAGI. The CDR3 nucleotides read TGTGCCAGCAGTTCCAACCCGGGACGCCCGTATGGCTACACCTTC. It codes for CASSSNPGRPYGYTF.

This clonotype was counted many times. The J gene is TRBJ2-2, the V gene TRBV5-1, with 7 bases lining up with TRBD1. J lost 8 bases, V lost 4 bases, and 8 bases had no gene match. Germline V gene lookup returns CDR1 SGHRS and CDR2 YFSETQ. This CDR3 has 14 amino acids. The CDR3: CASSLDQGVGELFF. In DNA, the CDR3 is TGCGCCAGCAGCCTTGACCAGGGGGTTGGGGAGCTGTTTTTT.

This clonotype has ten or more counts. The chain joins TRBV29-1 to TRBJ1-2, with D uncertain. V dropped 6 bases and J dropped 7 bases, with 15 bases sitting between them. The CDR3 consists of 12 residues. The V gene's germline CDR1 is SQVTM and CDR2 ANQGSEA. DNA of the CDR3: TGCAGCGTCATTTTTCCGGAGATTGGCTACACCTTC. As protein: CSVIFPEIGYTF.

This clonotype was observed a handful of times. This sequence joins TRBV6-2 or TRBV6-3 and TRBJ1-5; 9 bases are a match to TRBD1. CDR3 length: 17 residues. Germline V lookup: CDR1 MNHEY, CDR2 SVGEGT. The V and J ends lost 2 bases and 3 bases, in that order; junction bases with no gene match: 8. CDR3 sequence reads: CASSYPLWTGDNQPQHF. The CDR3 DNA sequence: TGTGCCAGCAGTTACCCCCTTTGGACAGGGGACAATCAGCCCCAGCATTTT.

Judged by abundance, this clonotype is medium-sized. The V and J genes are TRBV6-5 and TRBJ2-3, with 15 bases aligning to TRBD2. Germline assignment: CDR1 MNHEY and CDR2 SVGAGI. The V gene end was trimmed by 6 bases and the J gene end by 5 bases; junction bases not matched to a gene: 3. This CDR3 comprises 15 residues. The CDR3 loop reads CASRPGLAGGDTQYF. CDR3 DNA: TGTGCCAGCAGACCGGGACTAGCGGGGGGAGATACGCAGTATTTT.

At least ten counts were recorded for this clonotype. This sequence joins TRBV29-1 and TRBJ2-1, with 12 bases lining up with TRBD2. This CDR3 has 14 residues. The J segment lost 10 bases and the V segment lost 6 bases, leaving 10 bases of the junction unmatched. Germline V gene sequence: CDR1 SQVTM, CDR2 ANQGSEA. The chain's CDR3 is CSVDLLAGGGEQFF. DNA of the CDR3: TGCAGCGTAGATCTACTAGCGGGAGGCGGGGAGCAGTTCTTC.

This clonotype was observed at least ten times. The V call is TRBV6-2 or TRBV6-3, the J call TRBJ2-2, with 12 bases matching TRBD2. This CDR3 spans 15 amino acids. The ends lost 4 bases at V and 6 bases at J; junction bases unmatched: 3. In germline, CDR1 is MNHEY, CDR2 SVGEGT. The CDR3 region has the DNA TGTGCCAGCAGTTCCCGACTAGCGGGAGCCGGGGAGCTGTTTTTT. Amino acid sequence: CASSSRLAGAGELFF.

At least ten counts were recorded for this clonotype. The chain combines TRBV20-1 with TRBJ2-3, with 10 bases matching TRBD2. CDR3 size: 17 residues. CDR1 is DFQATT, CDR2 SNEGSKA, per germline (reference sequence). V lost 1 base to trimming and J lost 4 bases; unmatched junction nucleotides: 11. The CDR3 region is CSARGIFSGGASDTQYF. The CDR3 DNA reads TGCAGTGCTAGAGGGATCTTCAGCGGGGGGGCCTCAGATACGCAGTATTTT.

This clonotype was observed many times. The V call is TRBV28, the J call TRBJ2-1; D not certain. Per the germline V gene, CDR1 is MDHEN and CDR2 is SYDVKM. This CDR3 has 12 amino acids. The germline V and J ends were trimmed by 4 bases and 6 bases, with 7 bases remaining between them. The CDR3 DNA follows: TGTGCCAGCAGTTCCGTGGGCAATGAGCAGTTCTTC. It translates to CASSSVGNEQFF.

This clonotype was seen at least ten times. This chain connects TRBV4-3 to TRBJ2-7; TRBD1 is a possible D gene (5 bases). The CDR3 has 14 residues. Germline assignment: CDR1 LGHNA and CDR2 YSLEER. The germline V and J ends were trimmed by 0 bases and 3 bases, with 9 bases remaining between them. CDR3 nucleotides: TGCGCCAGCAGCCAAGATGACAGAAACTACGAGCAGTACTTC. It translates to CASSQDDRNYEQYF.

Ten or more counts support this clonotype. The chain links TRBV11-2 to TRBJ2-7, with TRBD2 matching 9 bases. The CDR3 extends over 16 amino acids. J gave up 0 bases and V 2 bases, and 5 bases lay outside the gene matches. Germline values: CDR1 SGHAT, CDR2 FQNNGV. CDR3 region: CASSLKRTSASYEQYF. The DNA of the CDR3 is TGTGCCAGCAGCTTAAAAAGGACTAGCGCCTCCTACGAGCAGTACTTC.

The chain couples TRBV6-2 or TRBV6-3 to TRBJ2-3; 10 nucleotides line up with TRBD2. The germline gives CDR1 MNHEY, CDR2 SVGEGT. The CDR3 is made up of 16 amino acids. With V trimmed by 0 bases and J by 5 bases, 5 bases remained unmatched. As DNA, the CDR3 is TGTGCCAGCAGTTACTCGAACCTAGCGGGAGTAGATACGCAGTATTTT. The encoded protein is CASSYSNLAGVDTQYF.

This clonotype was detected ten times or more. The rearrangement joins TRBV29-1 to TRBJ1-3; D is perhaps TRBD1 (5 bases). CDR1 is SQVTM and CDR2 is ANQGSEA in the germline V gene. The CDR3 is made up of 13 amino acids. Between the trimmed V and J ends, which lost 3 bases and 3 bases, there was a span of 9 bases. The CDR3 reads CSVETGGGNTIYF. For the CDR3, the DNA is TGCAGCGTTGAGACGGGGGGTGGAAACACCATATATTTT.

This clonotype was recorded at least ten times. The rearrangement uses TRBV24-1 and TRBJ2-3; the match to TRBD2 covers 7 bases. CDR3 length equals 16 residues. V lost 1 base and J lost 4; bases outside the gene matches: 7. In germline, CDR1 is KGHDR, CDR2 SFDVKD. The CDR3 DNA sequence: TGTGCCACCAGTGATTTAGCGGGGAGTGGTTCAGATACGCAGTATTTT. This codes for CATSDLAGSGSDTQYF.

Many counts were recorded for this clonotype. The chain uses TRBV28 and TRBJ1-6; D is undetermined. The V end lost 4 bases, the J end lost 7 bases, and 5 bases lay between the germline ends. Germline V lookup: CDR1 MDHEN, CDR2 SYDVKM. This CDR3 comprises 12 residues. CDR3 in DNA: TGTGCCAGCAGTTCACTAAATTCACCCCTCCACTTT. Protein: CASSSLNSPLHF.

This clonotype was recorded at least ten times. In DNA, the CDR3 is TGTGCCACCAGTGATCGCCCAACCCGGGACAGTCGCTCTGGGGCCAACGTCCTGACTTTC. Residues: CATSDRPTRDSRSGANVLTF. The chain combines TRBV24-1 with TRBJ2-6, with 7 bases that match TRBD1. CDR3 size: 20 residues. The V segment lost 3 bases and the J segment 0 bases; nucleotides outside the gene matches: 13. CDR1 and CDR2 (germline): KGHDR, SFDVKD.

This clonotype was seen many times. CDR3 in amino acids: CASSSGTRAGTQYF. The CDR3 DNA reads as TGTGCCAGCAGCTCCGGGACTAGAGCCGGTACGCAGTATTTT. The chain uses TRBV12-3 or TRBV12-4 and TRBJ2-3, with TRBD2 matching 8 bases. There are 14 residues in the CDR3. With V trimmed by 6 bases and J by 8 bases, 10 bases remained unmatched.

This clonotype was counted ten times or more. A junction end diverges from the germline sequence, so it may reflect a read error. V is TRBV5-6 and J is TRBJ2-3, with D perhaps being TRBD1 or TRBD2 (5 bases each). The CDR3 is 16 residues long. Germline-derived CDR1 and CDR2 are SGHDT and YYEEEE. The CDR3 sequence is CASSLLRGPQVDSQYF. CDR3 DNA: TGTGCCAGCAGCTTATTACGGGGACCGCAGGTAGATTCGCAGTATTTT.

This clonotype was recorded at least ten times. The chain joins TRBV2 to TRBJ1-1; the D gene is possibly TRBD1 (5 bases). Germline V lookup: CDR1 SNHLY, CDR2 FYNNEI. Deletions cut 4 bases from V and 4 bases from J, with 13 bases between. The CDR3 is 14 amino acids. As DNA, the CDR3 is TGTGCCAGCAGTGGGACAAGGGGTGGCACTGAAGCTTTCTTT. Protein sequence: CASSGTRGGTEAFF.

In its sample, this clonotype was seen many times. This chain links TRBV4-3 with TRBJ2-2, with D unresolved. The germline gives CDR1 LGHNA, CDR2 YSLEER. Trimming took 1 base from V and 1 from J, leaving 7 bases between them. The CDR3 length is 15 residues. CDR3 loop: CASSQGRRNTGELFF. In nucleotides, the CDR3 is TGCGCCAGCAGCCAAGGCCGCAGGAACACCGGGGAGCTGTTTTTT.

The sample holds a few counts of this clonotype. This chain uses TRBV2 with TRBJ2-7; no reliable D call. Germline lookup yields CDR1 SNHLY and CDR2 FYNNEI. The V and J ends lost 2 bases and 4 bases respectively, with 6 bases between them. This CDR3 has 12 amino acids. The CDR3, as DNA: TGTGCCAGCAGTGAATCCCCATACGAGCAGTACTTC. Encoded protein: CASSESPYEQYF.

There are many counts of this clonotype. This chain links TRBV20-1 with TRBJ2-2; no reliable D call. The V gene's germline CDR1 is DFQATT and CDR2 SNEGSKA (reference sequence). The CDR3 extends over 14 amino acids. V was cut by 6 bases and J by 0 bases, with 11 bases left in between. The CDR3 DNA is TGCAGTGCCCTGGAGACCACGAACACCGGGGAGCTGTTTTTT. Its protein is CSALETTNTGELFF.

This clonotype was recorded a few times. This chain joins TRBV9 and TRBJ2-7; D unresolved. Trimming removed 2 bases at V and 5 bases at J, with 14 bases between. CDR3 length equals 14 residues. Germline V gene lookup returns CDR1 SGDLS and CDR2 YYNGEE. In nucleotides, the CDR3 is TGTGCCAGCAGCGTGGACGGTGTTATCCACGAGCAGTACTTC. Its protein product is CASSVDGVIHEQYF.

This clonotype was observed many times. V usage is TRBV29-1 and J usage is TRBJ2-3, with 11 nucleotides matching TRBD1. The CDR3 is 14 amino acids. V shed 5 bases, J shed 5 bases, and the junction held 6 bases outside the gene matches. Germline CDR1 reads SQVTM; CDR2 reads ANQGSEA. CDR3 region: CSVSRTGGKDTQYF. The CDR3 nucleotides read TGCAGCGTTTCAAGGACAGGGGGCAAAGATACGCAGTATTTT.

There are many counts of this clonotype. The chain couples TRBV20-1 to TRBJ2-3; the D is unclear. V was shortened by 3 bases and J by 7 bases, with 23 bases between the two germline ends. Germline V gene data show CDR1 as DFQATT and CDR2 as SNEGSKA (reference sequence). The CDR3 runs to 16 residues. This chain's CDR3 is CSASPPVLGLTHTQYF. CDR3 sequence (DNA): TGCAGTGCTAGTCCCCCCGTCTTAGGGCTCACCCATACGCAGTATTTT.